This is a list of T cell receptor beta chains from one sample in a study of blood T cell repertoires in COVID-19. The data were produced by immunoSEQ multiplex PCR, yet TCRdb's version contains in-frame clones alone and is incomplete. Of approximately 200,000 clones listed, 70% to 85% are singletons. Input material: PBMCs or T cells enriched from blood (not recorded which). These receptors were collected from a woman in her 30s who had recovered from COVID-19. The CDR3 runs from the conserved cysteine through the conserved F or W. Fields, in order: J gene, V gene, clone size, D gene, CDR3 DNA, CDR3 protein. A D gene is named only where the DNA matches it firmly. The size of a clone is reported for some rows only, either as once, few or many, or as a class for expanded clones.

TRBJ1-2	TRBV7-9	NA	NA	TGTGCCAGCAGCTTATCGGCCGCAGGCTATGGCTACACCTTC	CASSLSAAGYGYTF
TRBJ1-2	TRBV2	few	NA	TGTGCCAGCAGTGAGTGGGATGCGACTATCAATGGCTACACCTTC	CASSEWDATINGYTF
TRBJ2-7	TRBV30	NA	NA	TGTGCCTGGAGCTTTTCTGCGGGACGAGCCTACGAGCAGTACTTC	CAWSFSAGRAYEQYF
TRBJ2-2	TRBV19	NA	TRBD1	TGTGCCAGTAGTCCGAGGGGGCTGGCCGGGGAGCTGTTTTTT	CASSPRGLAGELFF
TRBJ1-5	TRBV12-3/TRBV12-4	NA	NA	TGTGCCAGCAGTCCCAGTACACAGCCCCAGCATTTT	CASSPSTQPQHF
TRBJ1-1	TRBV7-8	NA	TRBD1	TGTGCCAGCAGCCGTGACAGGGGTGAGAACACTGAAGCTTTCTTT	CASSRDRGENTEAFF
TRBJ1-3	TRBV18	NA	NA	TGTGCCAGCTCACTCATCCGGGACAAACCTGGAAACACCATATATTTT	CASSLIRDKPGNTIYF
TRBJ1-2	TRBV27	NA	NA	TGTGCCAGCAGTTTATCGATCACCGGGGAGACCTATGGCTACACCTTC	CASSLSITGETYGYTF
TRBJ2-1	TRBV7-3	NA	NA	TGTGCCAGCAGATCGGGACATTCGGGAAATGAGCAGTTCTTC	CASRSGHSGNEQFF
TRBJ1-6	TRBV27	NA	TRBD1	TGTGCCAGCAGTTCTCCCTGGACAGGGGGCAATTCACCCCTCCACTTT	CASSSPWTGGNSPLHF
TRBJ2-1	TRBV19	NA	NA	TGTGCCAGTCAGTCCCCCAGACTGTCCTACAATGAGCAGTTCTTC	CASQSPRLSYNEQFF
TRBJ2-2	TRBV7-8	NA	NA	TGTGCCAGCAGCTTAGTAAGCGCCACCGGGGAGCTGTTTTTT	CASSLVSATGELFF
TRBJ1-2	TRBV6-5	NA	NA	TGTGCCAGCAGTTTAGACAGCAAGAATGGCTACACCTTC	CASSLDSKNGYTF
TRBJ1-3	TRBV10-3	once	NA	TGTGCCATCACTGGTAGCTCTGGAAACACCATATATTTT	CAITGSSGNTIYF
TRBJ1-2	TRBV5-4	few	NA	TGTGCCAGCAGCTTCGGCAGGGGTGAGAACTATGGCTACACCTTC	CASSFGRGENYGYTF
TRBJ1-5	TRBV5-1	NA	NA	TGCGCCAGCAGCTTGGGGCAGAATCAGCCCCAGCATTTT	CASSLGQNQPQHF
TRBJ1-6	TRBV18	NA	NA	TGTGCCAGCTCACTCAATGGGCAGTGGAATAATTCACCCCTCCACTTT	CASSLNGQWNNSPLHF
TRBJ2-1	TRBV4-1	NA	NA	TGCGCCAGCAGCCAAGTCTTCCATGAGCAGTTCTTC	CASSQVFHEQFF
TRBJ2-7	TRBV7-6	NA	TRBD2	TGTGCCAGCAGCTCAAACGAGATTAGCGGGAGGTTCCCCTACGAGCAGTACTTC	CASSSNEISGRFPYEQYF
TRBJ2-7	TRBV7-2	NA	TRBD2	TGTGCCAGCAGCCCTCGGGGACTAGCGGTATACGAGCAGTACTTC	CASSPRGLAVYEQYF
TRBJ2-7	TRBV27	NA	TRBD1	TGTGCCAGCGGGGCCCGGGACAGCACCTCCTACGAGCAGTACTTC	CASGARDSTSYEQYF
TRBJ2-7	TRBV6-5	NA	NA	TGTGCCAGCAGCCTCTTAGGGGCCCGAGCCTACGAGCAGTACTTC	CASSLLGARAYEQYF
TRBJ1-2	TRBV5-1	few	NA	TGCGCCAGCAGCCCGGACACTAACTATGGCTACACCTTC	CASSPDTNYGYTF
TRBJ2-5	TRBV18	NA	NA	TGTGCCAGCTCACCTACACAAGAGACCCAGTACTTC	CASSPTQETQYF
TRBJ2-3	TRBV6-2/TRBV6-3	once	NA	TGTGCCAGCAGTTACGCTAGCAGCGCAGATACGCAGTATTTT	CASSYASSADTQYF
TRBJ2-3	TRBV15	NA	NA	TGTGCCACCAGCAGGCCCGGGTACGGAGATACGCAGTATTTT	CATSRPGYGDTQYF
TRBJ1-1	TRBV4-1	NA	TRBD1	TGCGCCAGCAGCCAAGATCCGGGGACAGGTCTGGGGGGGAACACTGAAGCTTTCTTT	CASSQDPGTGLGGNTEAFF
TRBJ2-7	TRBV4-1	NA	NA	TGCGCCAGCAGCCAAACGGGAAATTACGAGCAGTACTTC	CASSQTGNYEQYF
TRBJ1-1	TRBV5-1	NA	NA	TGCGCCAGCACCCCAAGCCCCCAGGGGCTGGGCACTGAAGCTTTCTTT	CASTPSPQGLGTEAFF
TRBJ1-1	TRBV18	NA	NA	TGTGCCAGCTCACCCTCCATTATCCGGACAGCGAACACTGAAGCTTTCTTT	CASSPSIIRTANTEAFF
TRBJ1-1	TRBV2	NA	NA	TGTGCCAGCAGATACGGAGTTGGACAGATGAACACTGAAGCTTTCTTT	CASRYGVGQMNTEAFF
TRBJ2-1	TRBV29-1	NA	NA	TGCAGCGCCGCCGACAGAGCCCCCTACAATGAGCAGTTCTTC	CSAADRAPYNEQFF
TRBJ2-1	TRBV2	NA	NA	TGTGCCAGATCATTTGGAGACAATGAGCAGTTCTTC	CARSFGDNEQFF
TRBJ2-1	TRBV30	NA	NA	TGTGCCTGGAGTGCCGCTAGCATTGAGCAGTTCTTC	CAWSAASIEQFF
TRBJ1-2	TRBV6-5	NA	TRBD1	TGTGCCAGCAGCAACAGGGGGTTTAACTATGGCTACACCTTC	CASSNRGFNYGYTF
TRBJ2-7	TRBV27	NA	NA	TGTGCCAGCGCCCAGGGGTTTCCCTACGAGCAGTACTTC	CASAQGFPYEQYF
TRBJ1-5	TRBV28	NA	TRBD1	TGTGCCAGCATCATCCAAGGGGACAGGGGACAGCCCCAGCATTTT	CASIIQGDRGQPQHF
TRBJ1-1	TRBV2	NA	TRBD1	TGTGCCGGAGGGACAGGGGGGGGGACTGAAGCTTTCTTT	CAGGTGGGTEAFF
TRBJ2-5	TRBV28	NA	TRBD1	TGTGCCAGCAGCCAACGGACAGGCCCGCAAGAGACCCAGTACTTC	CASSQRTGPQETQYF
TRBJ2-1	TRBV2	few	TRBD2	TGTGCCAGCAGCCGGACTAGCGTCTACAATGAGCAGTTCTTC	CASSRTSVYNEQFF
TRBJ1-3	TRBV11-3	NA	TRBD1	TGTGCCAGCAGCCACGGGACAGGCCCTGGAAACACCATATATTTT	CASSHGTGPGNTIYF
TRBJ2-7	TRBV12-3/TRBV12-4	once	TRBD1	TGTGCCAGCAGTTCAGGACAGGGTCTGGAGCAGTACTTC	CASSSGQGLEQYF
TRBJ2-2	TRBV5-1	NA	TRBD2	TGCGCCAGCAGCTTGGGAGCGGGATTACCCGGGGAGCTGTTTTTT	CASSLGAGLPGELFF
TRBJ1-5	TRBV6-5	once	NA	TGTGCCAGCAGTTACGGAGGCAGTCGCGTCGGTCCCCAGCATTTT	CASSYGGSRVGPQHF
TRBJ1-4	TRBV6-5	NA	NA	TGTGCCAGCAGAGCAAGACAGCCGATTAATGAGAACCTGTTTTTT	CASRARQPINENLFF
TRBJ1-1	TRBV5-6	NA	NA	TGTGCCAGCAGCCCCTCGGCGCGGGCGAACACTGAAGCTTTCTTT	CASSPSARANTEAFF
TRBJ2-5	TRBV4-2	NA	TRBD1	TGTGCCAGCAGCCAATACGTCTCACGCCCGGGACAGGGGGCTTTTGAGACCCAGTACTTC	CASSQYVSRPGQGAFETQYF
TRBJ2-3	TRBV3-1/TRBV3-2	NA	TRBD2	TGTGCCAGCAGCCAAGATTGGAGCGGGGGAAACACAGATACGCAGTATTTT	CASSQDWSGGNTDTQYF
TRBJ2-1	TRBV15	NA	TRBD2	TGTGCCACCAGCACAGGAGGAGGACTAGCGGACAATGAGCAGTTCTTC	CATSTGGGLADNEQFF